The 9 T cell receptor beta chains reported below all come from one sample, sequenced in a study of blood T cell repertoires in COVID-19. Repertoires were generated with immunoSEQ multiplex PCR, while TCRdb's copy carries only in-frame clones and drops some. The sample lists 60,000 to 75,000 clones, 87% seen once, with 5.5% to 8.5% in the top ten. The sequencing sample was made of peripheral blood. These receptor sequences come from a man between 50 and 59 years old with active COVID-19.

The rearrangement uses TRBV5-4 and TRBJ1-4; D may be TRBD1 (5 bases). This CDR3 spans 13 amino acids. Between the trimmed V and J ends, which lost 6 bases and 5 bases, there was a span of 11 bases. Per the germline V gene, CDR1 is SGHNT and CDR2 is YYREEE (reference sequence). The CDR3 sequence is CASTQDTNEKLFF. The CDR3 bases are TGTGCCAGCACTCAGGACACCAATGAAAAACTGTTTTTT.

The CDR3 region is CASSQDTTGLAGKDEQFF. DNA of the CDR3: TGCGCCAGCAGCCAAGATACTACTGGACTAGCGGGAAAGGATGAGCAGTTCTTC. This sequence joins TRBV4-3 and TRBJ2-1; 12 bases agree with TRBD2. Looked up from germline, CDR1 is LGHNA and CDR2 is YSLEER. The CDR3 consists of 18 residues. Losses at the gene ends were 0 bases for V and 8 bases for J; bases not matched to a gene: 11.

The CDR3 here is CAWSLSSGNTIYF. The CDR3, as DNA: TGTGCCTGGAGTCTTAGCTCTGGAAACACCATATATTTT. The chain uses TRBV30 and TRBJ1-3; D is unclear. The CDR3 is made up of 13 amino acids. Germline V lookup: CDR1 GTSNPN, CDR2 SVGIG (reference sequence). Trimming took 2 bases from V and 0 from J, leaving 5 bases between them.

V is TRBV9 and J is TRBJ1-3, with D perhaps matching TRBD1 (6 bases). The CDR3 runs to 16 residues. The V gene lost 4 bases and the J gene lost 8 bases, with 22 bases spanning the gap. Germline CDR1 reads SGDLS; CDR2 reads YYNGEE. The CDR3 nucleotides are TGTGCCAGCAGCCCCTTCTCCAGGGGAGACGGAGACACCATATATTTT. Encoded protein: CASSPFSRGDGDTIYF.

In this sample, this clone turned up a few times. V gene TRBV6-4 combines with J gene TRBJ1-5; D is unclear. Germline V gives CDR1 MRHNA, CDR2 SNTAGT. The CDR3 is 13 amino acids. V was pared by 3 bases and J by 7 bases, with 10 bases between. The CDR3 region has the DNA TGTGCCAGCAGTGAGAAGGGCGGGCAGCCCCAGCATTTT. It codes for CASSEKGGQPQHF.

This chain joins TRBV27 and TRBJ1-2; 7 bases match TRBD1. The CDR3 totals 15 residues. V shed 4 bases and J 5 bases; nucleotides not matched to a gene: 10. Germline CDR1 is MNHEY and CDR2 is SMNVEV (reference sequence). In nucleotides, the CDR3 is TGTGCCAGCAGTTGGGGACAGTCCCCTTCTTATGGCTACACCTTC. It translates to CASSWGQSPSYGYTF.

The rearrangement joins TRBV7-8 to TRBJ2-3, with a tentative D call TRBD2 (6 bases). The CDR3 sequence is 15 residues long. Germline V gives CDR1 SGHVS, CDR2 FQNEAQ. The V end lost 5 bases, the J end lost 1 base, and 13 bases lay between the germline ends. The CDR3 here is CASSLEWGGTDTQYF. CDR3 nucleotide sequence: TGTGCCAGCAGCCTCGAGTGGGGGGGCACAGATACGCAGTATTTT.

V usage is TRBV15 and J usage is TRBJ1-2; 11 nucleotides align to TRBD1. The CDR3 runs 17 residues. After removal of 0 bases from V and 8 bases from J, the junction contained 11 bases not matched to a gene. Looked up from germline, CDR1 is LNHNV and CDR2 is YYDKDF (reference sequence). The CDR3, as DNA: TGTGCCACCAGCAGAGAGGGGGGGACAGGGGGTCCTGGAGGCTACACCTTC. It is translated as CATSREGGTGGPGGYTF.

This chain uses TRBV7-3 with TRBJ2-5, with 9 bases matching TRBD2. There are 14 residues in the CDR3. CDR1 and CDR2 (germline): SGHTA, FQGTGA. V shed 4 bases and J 4 bases; nucleotides not matched to a gene: 4. CDR3 sequence reads: CASSSLAGIETQYF. The DNA of the CDR3 is TGTGCCAGCAGCTCCCTAGCGGGGATAGAGACCCAGTACTTC.